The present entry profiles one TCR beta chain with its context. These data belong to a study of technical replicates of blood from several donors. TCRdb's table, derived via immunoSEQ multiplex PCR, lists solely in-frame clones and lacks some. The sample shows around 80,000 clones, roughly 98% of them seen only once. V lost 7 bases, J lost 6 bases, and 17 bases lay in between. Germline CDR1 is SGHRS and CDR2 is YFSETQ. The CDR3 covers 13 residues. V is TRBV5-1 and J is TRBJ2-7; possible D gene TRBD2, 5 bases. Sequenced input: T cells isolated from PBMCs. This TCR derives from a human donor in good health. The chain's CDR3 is CASQVEVAGEQYF. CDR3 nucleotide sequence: TGCGCCAGCCAGGTTGAGGTTGCGGGCGAGCAGTACTTC.